In its sample, the clone carrying this TCR beta chain was seen once. Its antigen is currently unknown. The sample belongs to a study of cytomegalovirus exposure and HLA in healthy donors. On the study more broadly: Unique TCRs from HLA-typed donors, around 93 million of them, were held in an early data release.

The PCR had 60 Vbeta and 13 Jbeta primers. Repertoires were generated with immunoSEQ multiplex PCR, while TCRdb's copy carries only in-frame clones and drops some. The sample lists 100,000 to 120,000 clones, 65% to 85% occurring once. Nominal health characterized the donors when sampled, though unrecorded immune exposures were likely. The CDR3 runs 12 residues. The germline gives CDR1 SEHNR, CDR2 FQNEAQ (reference sequence). With 4 bases removed from V and 6 bases from J, the gap between germline ends came to 10 bases. Study conclusions and caveats: Reportedly, diagnosis of cytomegalovirus status by the classifier showed high specificity and sensitivity.

This TCR was sampled from a male donor in good health and CMV-seronegative. The sequenced material came from PBMCs. V gene TRBV7-9 combines with J gene TRBJ2-7, with D tentatively TRBD2 (5 bases). The DNA for the CDR3 is TGTGCCAGCAGCTCGGGATTTGGCGAGCAGTACTTC. Its protein product is CASSSGFGEQYF.